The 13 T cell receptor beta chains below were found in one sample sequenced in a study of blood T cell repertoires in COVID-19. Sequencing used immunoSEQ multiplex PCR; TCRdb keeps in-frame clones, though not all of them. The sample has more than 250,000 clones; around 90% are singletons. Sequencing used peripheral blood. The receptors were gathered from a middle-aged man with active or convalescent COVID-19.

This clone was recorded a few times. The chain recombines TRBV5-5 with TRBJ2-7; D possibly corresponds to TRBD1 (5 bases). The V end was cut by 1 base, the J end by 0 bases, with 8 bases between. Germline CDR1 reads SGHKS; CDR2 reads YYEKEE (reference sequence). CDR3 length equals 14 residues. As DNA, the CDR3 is TGTGCCAGCAGCTTGCAGGACAACTCCTACGAGCAGTACTTC. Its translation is CASSLQDNSYEQYF.

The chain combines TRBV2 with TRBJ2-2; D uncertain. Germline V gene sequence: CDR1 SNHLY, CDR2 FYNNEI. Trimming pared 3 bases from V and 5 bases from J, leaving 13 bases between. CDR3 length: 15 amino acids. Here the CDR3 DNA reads TGTGCCAGCAGTGAGAATCCAGGAACTACCGGGGAGCTGTTTTTT. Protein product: CASSENPGTTGELFF. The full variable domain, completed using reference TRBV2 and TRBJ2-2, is EPEVTQTPSHQVTQMGQEVILRCVPISNHLYFYWYRQILGQKVEFLVSFYNNEISEKSEIFDDQFSVERPDGSNFTLKIRSTKLEDSAMYFCASSENPGTTGELFFGEGSRLTVL.

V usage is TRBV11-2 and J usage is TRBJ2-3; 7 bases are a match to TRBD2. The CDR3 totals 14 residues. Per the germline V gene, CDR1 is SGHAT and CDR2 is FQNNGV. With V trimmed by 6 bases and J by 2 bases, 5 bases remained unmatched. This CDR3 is CASRPSGPTDTQYF. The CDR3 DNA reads TGTGCCAGCAGACCTAGCGGCCCCACAGATACGCAGTATTTT.

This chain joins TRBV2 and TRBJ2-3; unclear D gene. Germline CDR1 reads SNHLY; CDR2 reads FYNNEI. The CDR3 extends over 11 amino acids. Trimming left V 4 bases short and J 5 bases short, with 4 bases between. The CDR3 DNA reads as TGTGCCAGCAGTGCCGTAGATACGCAGTATTTT. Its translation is CASSAVDTQYF.

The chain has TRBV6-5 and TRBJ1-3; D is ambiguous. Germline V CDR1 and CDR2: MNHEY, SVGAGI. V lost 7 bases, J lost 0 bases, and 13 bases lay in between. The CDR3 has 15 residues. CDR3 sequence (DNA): TGTGCCAGCATGAGGGAAAGTTACTCTGGAAACACCATATATTTT. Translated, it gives CASMRESYSGNTIYF.

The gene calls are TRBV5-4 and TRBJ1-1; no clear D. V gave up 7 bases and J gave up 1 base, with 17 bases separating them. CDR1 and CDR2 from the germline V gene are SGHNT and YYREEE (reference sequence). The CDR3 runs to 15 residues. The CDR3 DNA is TGTGCCAGCGCGGCGGCCTCGAACACGAACACTGAAGCTTTCTTT. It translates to CASAAASNTNTEAFF.

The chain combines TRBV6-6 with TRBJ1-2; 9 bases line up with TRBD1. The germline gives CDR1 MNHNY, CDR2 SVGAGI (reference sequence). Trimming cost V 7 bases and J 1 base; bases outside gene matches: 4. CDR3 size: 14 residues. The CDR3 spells CASTGTGRNYGYTF. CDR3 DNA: TGTGCCAGCACCGGGACAGGGCGTAACTATGGCTACACCTTC.

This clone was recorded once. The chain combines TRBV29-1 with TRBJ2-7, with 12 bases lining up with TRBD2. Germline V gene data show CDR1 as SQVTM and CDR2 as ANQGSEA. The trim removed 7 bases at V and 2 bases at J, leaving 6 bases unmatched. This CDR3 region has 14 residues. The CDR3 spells CSARLAGATYEQYF. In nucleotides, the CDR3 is TGCAGCGCAAGACTAGCGGGGGCCACCTACGAGCAGTACTTC.

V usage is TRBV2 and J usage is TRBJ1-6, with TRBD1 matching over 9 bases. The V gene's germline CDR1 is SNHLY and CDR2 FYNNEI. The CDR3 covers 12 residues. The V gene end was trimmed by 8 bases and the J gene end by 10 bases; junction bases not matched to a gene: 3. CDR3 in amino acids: CASRTGVSPLHF. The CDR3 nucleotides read TGTGCCAGCCGGACAGGGGTATCACCCCTCCACTTT.

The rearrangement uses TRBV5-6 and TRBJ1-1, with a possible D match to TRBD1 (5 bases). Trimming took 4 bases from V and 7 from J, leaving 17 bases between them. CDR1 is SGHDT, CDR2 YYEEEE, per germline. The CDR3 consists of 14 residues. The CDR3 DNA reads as TGTGCCAGCAGCCCTATTACAGGTCCCCTTGAAGCTTTCTTT. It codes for CASSPITGPLEAFF.

CDR3 sequence: CASSVPGQPIEAFF. CDR3 bases: TGTGCCAGCAGCGTGCCGGGACAGCCGATTGAAGCTTTCTTT. This chain connects TRBV11-2 to TRBJ1-1, with 7 bases lining up with TRBD1. The germline V gene encodes CDR1 SGHAT and CDR2 FQNNGV. With V trimmed by 5 bases and J by 7 bases, 10 bases remained unmatched. The CDR3 totals 14 residues.

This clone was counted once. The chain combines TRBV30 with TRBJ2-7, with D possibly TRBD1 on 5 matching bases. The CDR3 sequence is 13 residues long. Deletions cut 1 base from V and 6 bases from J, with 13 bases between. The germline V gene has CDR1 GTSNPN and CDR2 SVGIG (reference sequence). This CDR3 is CAWSGGTGTEQYF. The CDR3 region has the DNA TGTGCCTGGAGTGGGGGAACAGGCACCGAGCAGTACTTC.

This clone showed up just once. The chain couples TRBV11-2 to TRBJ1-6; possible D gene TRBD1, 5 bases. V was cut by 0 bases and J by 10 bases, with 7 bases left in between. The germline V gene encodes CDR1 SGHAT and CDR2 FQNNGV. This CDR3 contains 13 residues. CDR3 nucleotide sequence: TGTGCCAGCAGCTTAGAAGGGGCCTCACCCCTCCACTTT. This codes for CASSLEGASPLHF.